This T cell receptor beta chain was found in a study of shared clonotypes between healthy human individuals. The overall study: Researchers assigned three CD4 naive, three CD4 memory, two CD8 naive and one CD8 memory plate to each donor. Findings and limits, study-wide: Rarefaction analysis demonstrated incomplete sorted-subset sequencing notwithstanding large depth.

Repertoires were generated with immunoSEQ multiplex PCR, while TCRdb's copy carries only in-frame clones and drops some. The table shows under 2.5 million clones, with 92% occurring only once. A note on this clone: Its antigen is currently unknown.

Germline-derived CDR1 and CDR2 are SEHNR and FQNEAQ (reference sequence). V was pared by 2 bases and J by 7 bases, with 20 bases between. The CDR3 loop spans 16 amino acids. Sequenced: naive CD4+ T cells from PBMCs. The subset is: CD45RA+ positively selected. The V call is TRBV7-9, the J call TRBJ1-2; D is possibly TRBD1 (5 bases). The TCR originated in a man aged 18 to 29 in good health. Some clones in this sample may be carry-over from other donors' samples. The CDR3 DNA follows: TGTGCCAGCAGCTTATGGGGGGAATCCCCTCGGTTTGGCTACACCTTC. As protein: CASSLWGESPRFGYTF.